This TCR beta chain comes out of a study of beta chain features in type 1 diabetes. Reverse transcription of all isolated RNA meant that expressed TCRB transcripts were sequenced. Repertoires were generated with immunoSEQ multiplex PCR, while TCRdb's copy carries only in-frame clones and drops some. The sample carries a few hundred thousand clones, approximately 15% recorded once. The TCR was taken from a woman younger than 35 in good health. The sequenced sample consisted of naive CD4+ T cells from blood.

The CDR3 here is CASSLLVSGANVLTF. DNA of the CDR3: TGTGCCAGCAGCTTATTAGTCTCTGGGGCCAACGTCCTGACTTTC. The rearrangement joins TRBV11-1 to TRBJ2-6; D is unclear. The germline V gene encodes CDR1 SGHAT and CDR2 FQDESV (reference sequence). Trimming removed 2 bases at V and 0 bases at J, with 5 bases between. This CDR3 spans 15 amino acids.